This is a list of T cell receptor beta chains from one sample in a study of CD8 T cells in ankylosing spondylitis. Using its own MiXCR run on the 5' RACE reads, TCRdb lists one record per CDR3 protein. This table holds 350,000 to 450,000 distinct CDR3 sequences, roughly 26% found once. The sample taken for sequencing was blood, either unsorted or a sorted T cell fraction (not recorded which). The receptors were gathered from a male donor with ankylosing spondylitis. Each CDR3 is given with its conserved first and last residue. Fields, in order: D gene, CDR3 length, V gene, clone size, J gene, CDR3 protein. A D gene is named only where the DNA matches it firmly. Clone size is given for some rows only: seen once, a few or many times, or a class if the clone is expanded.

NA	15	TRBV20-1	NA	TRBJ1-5	CSARDPSTGDQPQHF
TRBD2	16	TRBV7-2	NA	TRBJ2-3	CASSLGPGLAGDTQYF
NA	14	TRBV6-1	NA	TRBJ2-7	CASDSGHSSYEQYF
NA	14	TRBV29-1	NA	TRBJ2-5	CSAVRGGGQETQYF
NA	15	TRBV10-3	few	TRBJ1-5	CAISDPGYSNQPQHF
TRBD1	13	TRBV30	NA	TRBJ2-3	CAWSRNRGDTQYF
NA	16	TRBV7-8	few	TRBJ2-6	CASSSKGLSGANVLTF
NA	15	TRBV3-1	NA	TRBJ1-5	CASSPTAGGGQPQHF
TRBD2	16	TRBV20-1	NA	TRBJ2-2	CSARGLAGVYTGELFF
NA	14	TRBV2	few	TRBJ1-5	CASSVRGGGQPQHF
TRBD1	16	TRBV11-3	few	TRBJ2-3	CASSSGTAPSTDTQYF